This TCR beta chain was captured in a study of cytomegalovirus exposure and HLA in healthy donors. Points from the study as a whole: An analysis was carried out later, and it reportedly showed fewer N-insertions in an Asian-associated ancestry cluster than the roughly 700-donor mean. A later analysis found most CMV-associated TCR beta chains apparently HLA-restricted. Most TCR beta V segments were productive about 87% or about 30% of the time in an earlier analysis.

A multiplex PCR was run with 60 Vbeta primers and 13 Jbeta primers. Assay: immunoSEQ multiplex PCR; the TCRdb copy retains only in-frame clones and omits some. The repertoire holds under 300,000 clones, with approximately 81% as singletons. V lost 1 base, J lost 6 bases, and 16 bases stayed unmatched. Per germline, CDR1 MGHRA and CDR2 YSYEKL. The CDR3 runs 19 residues. For this clone: Antigen: not known.

The chain uses TRBV4-1 and TRBJ2-2; 8 bases are shared with TRBD2. The receptor was derived from a woman between 55 and 75 years old in good health and CMV-seropositive. The sample consisted of PBMCs. The CDR3 region is CASSQGPLGAGARAGELFF. The CDR3 nucleotides are TGCGCCAGCAGCCAAGGGCCACTAGGAGCGGGGGCCCGGGCCGGGGAGCTGTTTTTT.